One sample yielded the 28 T cell receptor beta chains listed below, sequenced in a study of PD-L1 blockade in urothelial cancer. Profiling relied on immunoSEQ multiplex PCR, and the TCRdb table lists in-frame clones only, not all of them. The top ten clones hold about 12% of a sample with about 45,000 clones, around 80% of them seen once. The time point was: peripheral blood 6 weeks after treatment start. This specimen consisted of PBMCs, obtained around atezolizumab (anti-PD-L1) treatment. The source is a man aged 55 to 69 with urothelial cancer.

This rearrangement joins TRBV9 to TRBJ1-3; TRBD1 might be the D (6 bases). The CDR3 has 18 residues. Trimming took 3 bases from V and 1 from J, leaving 20 bases between them. Germline values: CDR1 SGDLS, CDR2 YYNGEE. CDR3 region: CASSGIAGGEWSGNTIYF. The CDR3 region has the DNA TGTGCCAGCAGCGGGATCGCGGGGGGCGAATGGTCTGGAAACACCATATATTTT.

The V call is TRBV11-3, the J call TRBJ2-2, with a weak D call TRBD1 (5 bases). V lost 5 bases and J lost 1, with 8 bases in between. Germline assignment: CDR1 SGHNT and CDR2 YENEEA. CDR3 size: 14 residues. The CDR3 DNA is TGTGCCAGCAGCGTAGGACAGAACACCGGGGAGCTGTTTTTT. It translates to CASSVGQNTGELFF.

This clone was seen a handful of times. The chain combines TRBV4-3 with TRBJ1-1, with 7 bases that match TRBD1. CDR3 size: 15 residues. Germline lookup yields CDR1 LGHNA and CDR2 YSLEER. With V trimmed by 0 bases and J by 5 bases, 6 bases remained unmatched. DNA of the CDR3: TGCGCCAGCAGCCAAGATACGACAGGGTTTACTGAAGCTTTCTTT. Its protein product is CASSQDTTGFTEAFF.

The V call is TRBV5-1, the J call TRBJ2-1; TRBD1 agrees at 11 bases. Germline CDR1 SGHRS, CDR2 YFSETQ. The V and J ends lost 6 bases and 6 bases, in that order; junction bases with no gene match: 8. The length of the CDR3 is 15 residues. CDR3 loop: CASTWGTGGSNEQFF. CDR3 nucleotides: TGCGCCAGCACCTGGGGGACAGGGGGGAGCAATGAGCAGTTCTTC.

The V call is TRBV2, the J call TRBJ1-2; TRBD1 matches at 10 bases. Unmatched junction bases numbered 13, after V lost 5 bases and J lost 4 bases. Germline V gene lookup returns CDR1 SNHLY and CDR2 FYNNEI. The CDR3 runs to 17 residues. DNA for the CDR3: TGTGCCAGCAGTCAACCATCCGGGACAGGGGCGATCTATGGCTACACCTTC. Residues: CASSQPSGTGAIYGYTF.

This clone turned up a few times. This sequence joins TRBV28 and TRBJ2-5; a weak D match, TRBD1 (5 bases). The CDR3 spans 13 residues. V gave up 6 bases and J gave up 1 base, with 9 bases separating them. CDR1 is MDHEN, CDR2 SYDVKM, per germline. In nucleotides, the CDR3 is TGTGCCAGCAGGAGACAGCCCCAAGAGACCCAGTACTTC. Residues: CASRRQPQETQYF.

The rearrangement uses TRBV9 and TRBJ2-1; 9 bases align to TRBD1. Germline assignment: CDR1 SGDLS and CDR2 YYNGEE. Trimming cost V 1 base and J 5 bases; bases outside gene matches: 7. The CDR3 sequence is 16 residues long. The CDR3 loop is CASSVYTGTGNNEQFF. The CDR3 DNA follows: TGTGCCAGCAGCGTATATACCGGGACAGGGAACAATGAGCAGTTCTTC.

The gene calls are TRBV7-9 and TRBJ2-2, with 11 positions matching TRBD2. The V gene end was trimmed by 6 bases and the J gene end by 0 bases; junction bases not matched to a gene: 3. Germline lookup yields CDR1 SEHNR and CDR2 FQNEAQ (reference sequence). This CDR3 region has 16 residues. CDR3 sequence (DNA): TGTGCCAGCAGAGAGGGACTAGCGGCGAACACCGGGGAGCTGTTTTTT. Translation gives CASREGLAANTGELFF.

The V call is TRBV5-4, the J call TRBJ1-1, with D possibly matching TRBD1 (5 bases). Germline V CDR1 and CDR2: SGHNT, YYREEE (reference sequence). V lost 3 bases, J lost 1 base, and 7 bases lay in between. This CDR3 contains 13 residues. CDR3 in amino acids: CASSWGGNTEAFF. The CDR3 coding sequence is TGTGCCAGCAGCTGGGGGGGGAACACTGAAGCTTTCTTT.

The rearrangement links TRBV6-6 to TRBJ1-2, with 7 bases aligning to TRBD1. Germline V CDR1 and CDR2: MNHNY, SVGAGI (reference sequence). The CDR3 length is 14 residues. V gave up 6 bases and J gave up 3 bases; unmatched junction bases: 7. CDR3 bases: TGTGCCAGCAGGGCACTAGGGGGCGACTATGGCTACACCTTC. Amino acid sequence: CASRALGGDYGYTF.

CDR3 amino acids: CAIRSSATGTYEQYF. The CDR3, as DNA: TGTGCCATCAGAAGCTCTGCCACAGGGACCTACGAGCAGTACTTC. The chain uses TRBV10-3 and TRBJ2-7; the D gene is possibly TRBD1 (6 bases). Deletions cut 6 bases from V and 2 bases from J, with 17 bases between. Germline V lookup: CDR1 ENHRY, CDR2 SYGVKD. CDR3 length: 15 amino acids.

This chain joins TRBV30 and TRBJ2-3; unclear D gene. This CDR3 region has 10 residues. The germline V and J ends were trimmed by 8 bases and 3 bases, with 6 bases remaining between them. The V gene's germline CDR1 is GTSNPN and CDR2 SVGIG (reference sequence). The CDR3 bases are TGTGCCAGCTTTACAGATACGCAGTATTTT. The encoded protein is CASFTDTQYF.

The chain joins TRBV6-1 to TRBJ2-5; TRBD2 is a possible D gene (7 bases). The CDR3 runs 15 residues. Trimming took 6 bases from V and 5 from J, leaving 19 bases between them. Per the germline V gene, CDR1 is MNHNS and CDR2 is SASEGT. CDR3 coding DNA: TGTGCCAGCAGAGCCCCCGGGGGGCCGGGGGAGACCCAGTACTTC. As protein: CASRAPGGPGETQYF.

V gene TRBV6-1 combines with J gene TRBJ1-1; 8 nucleotides agree with TRBD1. The CDR3 loop spans 13 amino acids. After removal of 8 bases from V and 5 bases from J, the junction contained 7 bases not matched to a gene. Per germline, CDR1 MNHNS and CDR2 SASEGT. The CDR3 DNA is TGTGCCAGCCTTAACAGGGGGATAACTGAAGCTTTCTTT. Protein product: CASLNRGITEAFF.

CDR3 residues: CASSQEVSDRPYEQYF. CDR3 nucleotide sequence: TGCGCCAGCAGCCAAGAGGTGTCGGACAGACCCTACGAGCAGTACTTC. The chain links TRBV4-3 to TRBJ2-7; TRBD1 might be the D (6 bases). From germline, CDR1 is LGHNA and CDR2 YSLEER. Trimming removed 0 bases at V and 2 bases at J, with 14 bases between. This CDR3 contains 16 residues.

The V call is TRBV7-2, the J call TRBJ1-5, with D perhaps TRBD1 (5 bases). The CDR3 runs 16 residues. The V gene lost 1 base and the J gene lost 0 bases, with 10 bases spanning the gap. Germline CDR1 and CDR2: SGHTA and FQGNSA. CDR3 in DNA: TGTGCCAGCAGCTTAGGGGGGGGTTATAGCAATCAGCCCCAGCATTTT. Translating gives CASSLGGGYSNQPQHF. Full variable domain (remainder filled in from reference TRBV7-2 and TRBJ1-5): GAGVSQSPSNKVTEKGKDVELRCDPISGHTALYWYRQSLGQGLEFLIYFQGNSAPDKSGLPSDRFSAERTGGSVSTLTIQRTQQEDSAVYLCASSLGGGYSNQPQHFGDGTRLSIL.

This chain uses TRBV14 with TRBJ1-2; D not certain. This CDR3 region has 15 residues. V gave up 0 bases and J gave up 4 bases, with 12 bases separating them. Germline values: CDR1 SGHDN, CDR2 FVKESK. For the CDR3, the DNA is TGTGCCAGCAGCCAAGATCGTGCAGCAGGCTATGGCTACACCTTC. It encodes CASSQDRAAGYGYTF.

The chain recombines TRBV6-1 with TRBJ1-1; 7 positions agree with TRBD1. Trimming took 3 bases from V and 3 from J; bases not matched to a gene: 1. The CDR3 totals 13 residues. Germline V gene sequence: CDR1 MNHNS, CDR2 SASEGT. CDR3 in DNA: TGTGCCAGCAGTGACAGGGGGTACACTGAAGCTTTCTTT. It translates to CASSDRGYTEAFF.

The genes are TRBV19 and TRBJ1-1, with 12 bases fitting TRBD1. The CDR3 totals 15 residues. Looked up from germline, CDR1 is LNHDA and CDR2 is SQIVND (reference sequence). V lost 5 bases to trimming and J lost 4 bases; unmatched junction nucleotides: 5. The CDR3 loop is CASSQGTGGITEAFF. CDR3 sequence (DNA): TGTGCCAGTAGTCAAGGGACAGGGGGCATCACTGAAGCTTTCTTT.

Remarks on this clone: The sample contains more than one DNA sequence encoding this CDR3. V and J are TRBV5-1 and TRBJ2-5; the match to TRBD1 covers 11 bases. There are 14 residues in the CDR3. V gave up 4 bases and J gave up 3 bases; unmatched junction bases: 2. CDR1 is SGHRS, CDR2 YFSETQ, per germline. CDR3 DNA: TGCGCCAGCAGCATGGGACAGGGGGAAGAGACCCAGTACTTC. This sequence encodes CASSMGQGEETQYF.

The CDR3 sequence is CASRDVQGEDNEQFF. The CDR3 coding sequence is TGTGCCAGCAGAGACGTCCAGGGGGAAGACAATGAGCAGTTCTTC. The chain uses TRBV2 and TRBJ2-1; 7 bases are a match to TRBD1. Germline V gives CDR1 SNHLY, CDR2 FYNNEI. The CDR3 sequence is 15 residues long. Losses at the gene ends were 6 bases for V and 5 bases for J; bases not matched to a gene: 10.

The chain couples TRBV6-8 to TRBJ2-5, with D perhaps matching TRBD2 (6 bases). With 0 bases removed from V and 3 bases from J, the gap between germline ends came to 17 bases. Per germline, CDR1 MNHGY and CDR2 SAAAGT. This CDR3 has 17 amino acids. The CDR3 region has the DNA TGTGCCAGCAGTTACTCGAGGAGGGCAAGCCCCAAAGAGACCCAGTACTTC. This gives the protein CASSYSRRASPKETQYF.

The rearrangement links TRBV19 to TRBJ1-1; TRBD1 agrees at 8 bases. This CDR3 spans 14 amino acids. In germline, CDR1 is LNHDA, CDR2 SQIVND (reference sequence). The junction had 5 bases not matched to a gene; V was cut back by 4 bases and J by 4 bases. CDR3 protein: CASSRSGGSTEAFF. The CDR3 region has the DNA TGTGCCAGTAGTAGATCAGGGGGCTCCACTGAAGCTTTCTTT.

The rearrangement uses TRBV21-1 and TRBJ2-1; the DNA was not compared with TRBD2, the D call given in the table. TRBV21-1 is given as a pseudogene. This CDR3 has 14 residues. The CDR3 sequence is CASSKRRPINEQFF. CDR3 in DNA: TGTGCCAGCAGCAAACGGAGGCCGATAAATGAGCAGTTCTTC.

The chain has TRBV2 and TRBJ2-5, with D perhaps matching TRBD2 (6 bases). The CDR3 totals 15 residues. V was shortened by 6 bases and J by 0 bases, with 14 bases between the two germline ends. Germline CDR1 and CDR2: SNHLY and FYNNEI. The CDR3 DNA sequence: TGTGCCAGCAGGATCCCGGGACTGCACCAAGAGACCCAGTACTTC. Its translation: CASRIPGLHQETQYF.

This clone was recorded only once. The chain couples TRBV10-1 to TRBJ2-5; TRBD2 agrees at 9 bases. CDR1 WNHNN and CDR2 SYGVQD come from the germline V gene (reference sequence). The CDR3 loop spans 15 amino acids. V dropped 0 bases and J dropped 3; count of bases not matched to a gene: 2. The CDR3 region is CASSESLAGKETQYF. The CDR3 coding sequence is TGCGCCAGCAGTGAGTCCCTAGCGGGGAAAGAGACCCAGTACTTC.

On this clone itself: Other DNA variants within this sample encode the same CDR3. The rearrangement joins TRBV27 to TRBJ1-2; TRBD1 matches 10 bases. Germline-derived CDR1 and CDR2 are MNHEY and SMNVEV (reference sequence). The V gene end was trimmed by 3 bases and the J gene end by 7 bases; junction bases not matched to a gene: 2. CDR3 size: 13 residues. The CDR3 here is CASSFRDRGGYTF. CDR3 nucleotides: TGTGCCAGCAGTTTTAGGGACAGGGGTGGCTACACCTTC.

The chain combines TRBV7-2 with TRBJ2-1, with 9 bases matching TRBD2. There are 14 residues in the CDR3. V was clipped by 2 bases and J by 6 bases; unmatched bases: 2. Germline V gene data show CDR1 as SGHTA and CDR2 as FQGNSA. CDR3 loop: CASSLTRGGNEQFF. CDR3 DNA sequence: TGTGCCAGCAGCTTAACGCGGGGGGGCAATGAGCAGTTCTTC.